This T cell receptor beta chain was profiled in a study of blood T cell repertoires in COVID-19. This CDR3 spans 15 amino acids. The germline V gene has CDR1 SGHRS and CDR2 YFSETQ. The V and J ends lost 0 bases and 0 bases respectively, with 7 bases between them. Using immunoSEQ multiplex PCR, the repertoire was profiled, and TCRdb retains in-frame clones only, with some absent. Of 97,000 or so clones in the sample, almost 85% are singletons; the top ten hold 9.5% to 10%. Sequenced: peripheral blood. J is TRBJ1-3 and V is TRBV5-1; D unresolved. The sequence was collected from a man in his forties or fifties with active or convalescent COVID-19. In nucleotides, the CDR3 is TGCGCCAGCAGCTTGGTCGGGTCCTCTGGAAACACCATATATTTT. The encoded protein is CASSLVGSSGNTIYF.